This T cell receptor beta chain stems from a study of shared clonotypes between healthy human individuals. The donor population consisted of healthy HIV-negative adults with no recent acute infections or vaccinations. A word on this clone: Other DNA variants within this sample encode the same CDR3.

Only in-frame clones appear in the TCRdb table, and some are missing; sequencing was by immunoSEQ multiplex PCR. The sample contains nearly 1 million clones, over 60% of which appear only once. The TCR sequence derives from a man between 18 and 29 years old in good health. Source material: memory CD4+ T cells sorted from blood. The subset: CD45RA-negative fraction.

CDR3 loop: CASSPTSGSYNEQFF. The CDR3 coding sequence is TGTGCCAGCAGCCCGACTAGCGGGTCCTACAATGAGCAGTTCTTC. V usage is TRBV14 and J usage is TRBJ2-1, with TRBD2 matching 10 bases. V shed 4 bases and J 1 base; nucleotides not matched to a gene: 1. Per germline, CDR1 SGHDN and CDR2 FVKESK. There are 15 residues in the CDR3.